The clone carrying this T cell receptor beta chain was observed a few times. Its antigen remains unknown. These data come from a study of cytomegalovirus exposure and HLA in healthy donors. PCR amplification relied on 60 Vbeta primers (plus 13 Jbeta primers). Clones were read by immunoSEQ multiplex PCR, and TCRdb kept only the in-frame ones, dropping some. Of about 120,000 clones listed, 8% to 10% are singletons. Whole-study findings and limits: Likely technical artifact: a cluster of highly shared sequence variants.

Sequencing used PBMCs. This clonotype originated in a man aged 30 to 39 in good health and CMV-seronegative.

The CDR3, as DNA: TGTGCCAGCAGACAGGGGGCCGGCGGGAGGGCCCACAATGAGCAGTTCTTC. Amino acids: CASRQGAGGRAHNEQFF. J is TRBJ2-1 and V is TRBV5-4, with D tentatively TRBD1 or TRBD2 (9 bases each). Trimming took 5 bases from V and 5 from J, leaving 23 bases between them. The CDR3 sequence is 17 residues long. Germline V gene sequence: CDR1 SGHNT, CDR2 YYREEE (reference sequence).